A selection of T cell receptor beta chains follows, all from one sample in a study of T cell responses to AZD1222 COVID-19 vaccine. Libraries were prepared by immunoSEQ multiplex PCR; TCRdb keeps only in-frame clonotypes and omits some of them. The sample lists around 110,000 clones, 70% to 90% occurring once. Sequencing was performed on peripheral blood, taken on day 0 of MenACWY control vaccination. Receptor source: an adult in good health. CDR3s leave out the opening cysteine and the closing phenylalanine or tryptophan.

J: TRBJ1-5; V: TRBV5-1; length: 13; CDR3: ASSLGPSGNQPQH
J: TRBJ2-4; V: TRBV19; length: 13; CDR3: ASSKGQGAKNIQY
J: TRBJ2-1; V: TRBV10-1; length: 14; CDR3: ASSPTRTGLGNEQF
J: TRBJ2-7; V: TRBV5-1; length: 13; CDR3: ASRDGLQHGYEQY
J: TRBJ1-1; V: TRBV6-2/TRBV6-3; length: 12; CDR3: ASSTGQGYTEAF
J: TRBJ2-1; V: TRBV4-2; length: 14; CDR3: ASSQVGAREADEQF
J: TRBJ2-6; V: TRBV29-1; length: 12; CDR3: SVIGSSGANVLT
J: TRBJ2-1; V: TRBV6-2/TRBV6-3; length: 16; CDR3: ASSSPHSGGSSYNEQF
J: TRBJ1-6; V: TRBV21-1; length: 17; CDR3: ASSKAGQGMSSYNSPLH
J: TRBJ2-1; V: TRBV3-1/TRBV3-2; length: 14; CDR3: ASSQDWLAGANEQF
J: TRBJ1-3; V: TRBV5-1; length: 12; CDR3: ASSGGASGNTIY
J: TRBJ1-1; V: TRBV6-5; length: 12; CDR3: ASRRTGPSTEAF
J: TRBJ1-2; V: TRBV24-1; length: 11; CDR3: ATSERQGHGYT
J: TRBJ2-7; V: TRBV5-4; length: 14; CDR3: ASSLARQGTSYEQY
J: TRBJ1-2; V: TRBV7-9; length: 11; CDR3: ASSLVSTYGYT
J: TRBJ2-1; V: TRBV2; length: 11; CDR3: ASRSSSYNEQF
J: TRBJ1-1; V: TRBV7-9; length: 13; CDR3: ASSLDDRTGTEAF
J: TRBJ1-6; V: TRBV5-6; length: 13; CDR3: ASSLALGASSPLH
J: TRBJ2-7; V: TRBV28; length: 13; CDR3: ASSLYSSGGYEQY
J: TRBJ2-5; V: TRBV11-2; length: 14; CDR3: ASSLRPLGTGGTQY
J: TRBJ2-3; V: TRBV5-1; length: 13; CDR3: ATRRGAQQRDTQY
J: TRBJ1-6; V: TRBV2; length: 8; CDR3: ASTGGRLH
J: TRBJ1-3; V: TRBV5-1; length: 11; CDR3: ASSLNDGNTIY
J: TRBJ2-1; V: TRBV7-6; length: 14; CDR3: ASSQRGRVPIYEQF
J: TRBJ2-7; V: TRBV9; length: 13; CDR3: ASSVDGATSYEQY
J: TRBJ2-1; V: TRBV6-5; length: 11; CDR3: ASSYGLAHEQF
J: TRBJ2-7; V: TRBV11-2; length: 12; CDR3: ASSSLQGDYEQY
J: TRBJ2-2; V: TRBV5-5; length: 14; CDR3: ASSPSSGGLTGELF
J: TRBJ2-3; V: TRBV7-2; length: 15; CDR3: ASSSRQGRGYTDTQY
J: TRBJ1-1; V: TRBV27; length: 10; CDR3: ASFGRDPEAF
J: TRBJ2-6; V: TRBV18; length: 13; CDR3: ASSPGFAGANVLT
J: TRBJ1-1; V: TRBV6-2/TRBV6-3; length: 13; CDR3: ASSPPKGMNTEAF
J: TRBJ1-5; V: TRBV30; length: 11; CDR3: AWSVRWDEPQH
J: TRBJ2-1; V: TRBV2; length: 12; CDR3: ASSEGGGYNEQF
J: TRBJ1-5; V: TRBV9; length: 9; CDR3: ASSTRVPQH
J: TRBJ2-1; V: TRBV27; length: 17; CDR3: ASSPYGSVGTGLYNEQF
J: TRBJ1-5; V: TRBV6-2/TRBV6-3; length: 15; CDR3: ASSYQGQMNSNQPQH
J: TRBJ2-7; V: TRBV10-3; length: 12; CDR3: ATGSGTGRHEQY